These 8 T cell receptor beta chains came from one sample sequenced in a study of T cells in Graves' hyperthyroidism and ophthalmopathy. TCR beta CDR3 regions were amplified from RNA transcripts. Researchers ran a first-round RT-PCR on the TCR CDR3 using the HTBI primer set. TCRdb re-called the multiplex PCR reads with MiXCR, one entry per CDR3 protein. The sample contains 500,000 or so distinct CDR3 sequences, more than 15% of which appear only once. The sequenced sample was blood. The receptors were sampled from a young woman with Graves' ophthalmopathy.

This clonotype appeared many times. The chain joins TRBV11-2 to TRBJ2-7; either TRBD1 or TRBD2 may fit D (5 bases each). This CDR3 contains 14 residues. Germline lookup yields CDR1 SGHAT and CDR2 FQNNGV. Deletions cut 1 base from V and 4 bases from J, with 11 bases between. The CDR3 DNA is TGTGCCAGCAGCTTAGGGGACGGACAATACGAGCAGTACTTC. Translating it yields CASSLGDGQYEQYF.

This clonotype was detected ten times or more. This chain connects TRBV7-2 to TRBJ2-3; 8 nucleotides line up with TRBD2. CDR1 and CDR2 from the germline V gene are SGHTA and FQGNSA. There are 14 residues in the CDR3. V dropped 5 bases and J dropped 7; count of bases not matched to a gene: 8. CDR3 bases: TGTGCCAGCAGCCTCCTAGCGGGTTCTAATACGCAGTATTTT. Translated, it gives CASSLLAGSNTQYF.

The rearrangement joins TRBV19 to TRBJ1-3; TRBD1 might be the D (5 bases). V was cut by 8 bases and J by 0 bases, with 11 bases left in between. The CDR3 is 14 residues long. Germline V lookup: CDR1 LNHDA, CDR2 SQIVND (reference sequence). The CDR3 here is CASFDSSSGNTIYF. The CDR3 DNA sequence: TGTGCCAGTTTCGACAGTTCCTCTGGAAACACCATATATTTT.

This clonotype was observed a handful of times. This chain's CDR3 is CASRLDSMNTGELFF. The CDR3 nucleotides read TGTGCCAGCAGATTGGACTCCATGAACACCGGGGAGCTGTTTTTT. The gene calls are TRBV7-2 and TRBJ2-2, with TRBD2 as a possible D gene (5 bases). The CDR3 has 15 amino acids. Germline-derived CDR1 and CDR2 are SGHTA and FQGNSA. Deletions cut 6 bases from V and 1 base from J, with 12 bases between.

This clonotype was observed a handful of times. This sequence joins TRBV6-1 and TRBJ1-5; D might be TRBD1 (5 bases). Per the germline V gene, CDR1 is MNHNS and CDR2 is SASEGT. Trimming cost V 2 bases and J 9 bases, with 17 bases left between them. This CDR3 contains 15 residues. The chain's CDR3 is CASSEFPGNEGPQHF. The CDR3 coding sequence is TGTGCCAGCAGTGAATTTCCAGGGAATGAGGGGCCCCAGCATTTT.

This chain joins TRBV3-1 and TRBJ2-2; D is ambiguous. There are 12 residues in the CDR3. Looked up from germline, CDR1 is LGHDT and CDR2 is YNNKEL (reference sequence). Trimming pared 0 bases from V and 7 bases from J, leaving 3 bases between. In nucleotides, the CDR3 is TGTGCCAGCAGCCAAGAGTACGGGGAGCTGTTTTTT. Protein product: CASSQEYGELFF.

The CDR3: CASSEWGGEETQYF. CDR3 coding DNA: TGTGCCAGCAGTGAATGGGGAGGGGAAGAGACCCAGTACTTC. V usage is TRBV2 and J usage is TRBJ2-5; TRBD2 matches at 7 bases. The CDR3 extends over 14 amino acids. CDR1 is SNHLY, CDR2 FYNNEI, per germline. The ends lost 2 bases at V and 3 bases at J; junction bases unmatched: 3.

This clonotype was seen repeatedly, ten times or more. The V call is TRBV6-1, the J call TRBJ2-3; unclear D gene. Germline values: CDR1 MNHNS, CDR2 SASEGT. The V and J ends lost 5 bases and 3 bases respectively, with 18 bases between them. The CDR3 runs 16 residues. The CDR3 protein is CASSYKGGVMTDTQYF. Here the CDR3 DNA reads TGTGCCAGCAGTTATAAAGGCGGAGTCATGACAGATACGCAGTATTTT.